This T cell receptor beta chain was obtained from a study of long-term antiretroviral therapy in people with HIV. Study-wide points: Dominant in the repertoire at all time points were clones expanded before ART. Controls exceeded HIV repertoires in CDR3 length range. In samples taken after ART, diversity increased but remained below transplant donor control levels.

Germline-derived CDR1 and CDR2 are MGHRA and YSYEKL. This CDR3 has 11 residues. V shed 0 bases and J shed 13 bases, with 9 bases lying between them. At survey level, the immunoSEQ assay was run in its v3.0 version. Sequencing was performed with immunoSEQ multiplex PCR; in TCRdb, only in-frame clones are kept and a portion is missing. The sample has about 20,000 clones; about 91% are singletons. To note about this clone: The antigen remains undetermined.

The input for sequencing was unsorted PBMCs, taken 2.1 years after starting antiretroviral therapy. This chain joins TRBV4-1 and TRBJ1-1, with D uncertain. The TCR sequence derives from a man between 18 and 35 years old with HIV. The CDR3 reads CASSQEQRNFF. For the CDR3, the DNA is TGCGCCAGCAGCCAAGAACAGCGTAATTTCTTT.